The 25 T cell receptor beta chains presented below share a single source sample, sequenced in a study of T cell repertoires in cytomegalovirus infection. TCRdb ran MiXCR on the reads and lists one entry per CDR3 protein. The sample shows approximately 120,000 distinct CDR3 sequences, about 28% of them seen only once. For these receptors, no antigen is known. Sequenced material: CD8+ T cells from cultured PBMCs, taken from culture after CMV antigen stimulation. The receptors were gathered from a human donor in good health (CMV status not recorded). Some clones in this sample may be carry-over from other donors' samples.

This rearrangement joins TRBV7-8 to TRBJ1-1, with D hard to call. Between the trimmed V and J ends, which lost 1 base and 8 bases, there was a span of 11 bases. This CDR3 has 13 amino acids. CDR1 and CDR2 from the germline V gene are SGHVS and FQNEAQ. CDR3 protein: CASSLGYGLEAFF. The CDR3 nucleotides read TGTGCCAGCAGCTTAGGGTACGGCCTCGAAGCTTTCTTT.

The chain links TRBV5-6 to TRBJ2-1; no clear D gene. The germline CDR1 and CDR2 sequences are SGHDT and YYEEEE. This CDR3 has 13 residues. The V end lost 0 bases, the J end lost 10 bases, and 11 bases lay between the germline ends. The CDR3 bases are TGTGCCAGCAGCTTGGAAGGGATGTGGGAGCAGTTCTTC. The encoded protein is CASSLEGMWEQFF.

CDR3 amino acids: CASSTPGVYGYTF. CDR3 DNA sequence: TGTGCCAGCAGCACTCCAGGGGTCTATGGCTACACCTTC. This chain links TRBV28 with TRBJ1-2; perhaps TRBD1 as D (6 bases). The CDR3 is 13 residues long. V was clipped by 6 bases and J by 4 bases, with 12 bases between them. Germline V gene data show CDR1 as MDHEN and CDR2 as SYDVKM.

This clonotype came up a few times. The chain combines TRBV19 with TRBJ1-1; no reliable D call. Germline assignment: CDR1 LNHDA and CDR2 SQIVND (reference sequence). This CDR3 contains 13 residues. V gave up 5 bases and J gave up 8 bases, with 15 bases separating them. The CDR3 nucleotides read TGTGCCAGTAGTCTCGGATACCGACTGGAAGCTTTCTTT. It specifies CASSLGYRLEAFF.

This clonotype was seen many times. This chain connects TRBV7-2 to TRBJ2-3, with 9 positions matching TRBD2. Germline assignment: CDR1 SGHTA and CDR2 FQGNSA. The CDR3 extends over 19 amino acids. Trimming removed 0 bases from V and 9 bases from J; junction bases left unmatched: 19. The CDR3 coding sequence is TGTGCCAGCAGCTTAGCGCTCGGGACTAGCACTAGCACAGATAAGACGCAGTATTTT. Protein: CASSLALGTSTSTDKTQYF.

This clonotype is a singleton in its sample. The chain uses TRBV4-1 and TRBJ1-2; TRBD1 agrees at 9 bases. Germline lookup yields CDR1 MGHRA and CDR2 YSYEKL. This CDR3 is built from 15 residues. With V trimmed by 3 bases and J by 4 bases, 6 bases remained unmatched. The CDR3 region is CASSHPGTGTYGYTF. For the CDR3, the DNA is TGCGCCAGCAGCCACCCCGGGACAGGGACCTATGGCTACACCTTC.

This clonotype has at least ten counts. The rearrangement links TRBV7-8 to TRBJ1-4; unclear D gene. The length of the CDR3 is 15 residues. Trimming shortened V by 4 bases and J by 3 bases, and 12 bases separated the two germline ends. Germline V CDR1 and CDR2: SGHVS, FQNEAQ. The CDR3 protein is CASSSRTDSNEKLFF. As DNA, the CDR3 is TGTGCCAGCAGCTCCAGGACCGATTCTAATGAAAAACTGTTTTTT.

CDR3 loop: CASSILAGGPDTGELFF. CDR3 bases: TGCGCCAGCAGTATACTAGCGGGGGGGCCCGACACCGGGGAGCTGTTTTTT. The J gene is TRBJ2-2, the V gene TRBV4-1; TRBD2 agrees at 13 bases. The CDR3 is 17 amino acids. CDR1 is MGHRA, CDR2 YSYEKL, per germline. V was pared by 6 bases and J by 3 bases, with 7 bases of the junction left unmatched.

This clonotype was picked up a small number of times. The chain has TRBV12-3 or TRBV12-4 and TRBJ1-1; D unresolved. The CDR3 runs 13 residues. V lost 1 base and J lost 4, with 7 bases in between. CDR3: CASSLGEGTEAFF. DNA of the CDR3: TGTGCCAGCAGTTTAGGGGAGGGCACTGAAGCTTTCTTT.

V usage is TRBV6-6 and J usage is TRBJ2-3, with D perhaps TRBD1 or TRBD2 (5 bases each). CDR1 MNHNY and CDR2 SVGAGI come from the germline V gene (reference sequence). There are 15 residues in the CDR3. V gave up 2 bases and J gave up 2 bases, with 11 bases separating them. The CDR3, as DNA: TGTGCCAGCAGTTACCGGCAGGGAGTCACAGATACGCAGTATTTT. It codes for CASSYRQGVTDTQYF.

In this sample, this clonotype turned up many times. The CDR3 DNA reads TGTGCCAGCAGTGCGTCACTTGGCACAGATACGCAGTATTTT. This gives the protein CASSASLGTDTQYF. This chain links TRBV6-4 with TRBJ2-3; D not certain. This CDR3 is 14 amino acids long. V was trimmed by 4 bases and J by 1 base, leaving 9 bases between them. CDR1 and CDR2 from the germline V gene are MRHNA and SNTAGT.

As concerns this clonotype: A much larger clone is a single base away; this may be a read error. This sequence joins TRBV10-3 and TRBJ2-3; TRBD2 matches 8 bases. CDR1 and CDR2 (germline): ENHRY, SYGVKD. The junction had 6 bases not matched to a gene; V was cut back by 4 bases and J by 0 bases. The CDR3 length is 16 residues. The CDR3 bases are TGTGCCATCAGTGGGTTGGGCGGGGGGAGCACAGATACGCAGTATTTT. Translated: CAISGLGGGSTDTQYF.

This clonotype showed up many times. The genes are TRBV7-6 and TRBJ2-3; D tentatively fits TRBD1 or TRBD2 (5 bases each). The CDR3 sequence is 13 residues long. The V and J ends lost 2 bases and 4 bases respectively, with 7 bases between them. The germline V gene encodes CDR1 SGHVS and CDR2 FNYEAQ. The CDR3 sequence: CASSLRGADTQYF. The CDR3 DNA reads TGTGCCAGCAGCTTACGAGGGGCAGATACGCAGTATTTT.

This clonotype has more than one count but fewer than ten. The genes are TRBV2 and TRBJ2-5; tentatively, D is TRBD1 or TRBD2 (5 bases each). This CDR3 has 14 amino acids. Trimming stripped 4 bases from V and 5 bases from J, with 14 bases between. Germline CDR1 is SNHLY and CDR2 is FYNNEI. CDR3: CASSGWGSGETQYF. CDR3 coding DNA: TGTGCCAGCAGTGGATGGGGGAGTGGGGAGACCCAGTACTTC.

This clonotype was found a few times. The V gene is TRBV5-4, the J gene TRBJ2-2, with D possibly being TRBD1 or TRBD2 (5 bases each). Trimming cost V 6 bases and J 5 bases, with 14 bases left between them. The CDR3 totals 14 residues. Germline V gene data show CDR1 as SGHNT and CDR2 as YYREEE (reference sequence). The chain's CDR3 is CASTEGLGTGELFF. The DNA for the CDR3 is TGTGCCAGCACCGAGGGGTTAGGGACCGGGGAGCTGTTTTTT.

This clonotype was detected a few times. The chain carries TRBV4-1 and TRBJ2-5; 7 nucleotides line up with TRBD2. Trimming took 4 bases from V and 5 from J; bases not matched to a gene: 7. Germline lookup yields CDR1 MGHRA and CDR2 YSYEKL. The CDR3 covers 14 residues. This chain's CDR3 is CASSLKEGGETQYF. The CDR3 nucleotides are TGCGCCAGCAGCCTAAAAGAGGGAGGGGAGACCCAGTACTTC.

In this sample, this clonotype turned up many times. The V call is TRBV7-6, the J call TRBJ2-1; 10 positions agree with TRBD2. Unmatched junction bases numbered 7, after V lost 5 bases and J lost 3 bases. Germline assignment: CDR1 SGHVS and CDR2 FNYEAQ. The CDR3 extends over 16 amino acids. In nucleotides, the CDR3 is TGTGCCAGCAGCGACCTACTAGCGGGGATCTACAATGAGCAGTTCTTC. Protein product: CASSDLLAGIYNEQFF.

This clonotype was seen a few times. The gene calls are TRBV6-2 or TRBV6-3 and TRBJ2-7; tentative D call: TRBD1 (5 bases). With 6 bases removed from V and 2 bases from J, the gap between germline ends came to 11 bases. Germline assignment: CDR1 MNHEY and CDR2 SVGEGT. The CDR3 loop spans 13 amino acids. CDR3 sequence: CASSYQDTYEQYF. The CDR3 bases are TGTGCCAGCAGCTACCAGGACACCTACGAGCAGTACTTC.

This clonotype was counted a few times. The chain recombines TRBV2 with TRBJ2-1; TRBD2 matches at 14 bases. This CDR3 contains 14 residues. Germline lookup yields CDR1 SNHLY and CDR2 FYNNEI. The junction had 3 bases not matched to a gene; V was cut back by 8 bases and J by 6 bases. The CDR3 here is CASDGLAGGNEQFF. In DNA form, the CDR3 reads TGTGCCAGCGATGGACTAGCGGGGGGCAATGAGCAGTTCTTC.

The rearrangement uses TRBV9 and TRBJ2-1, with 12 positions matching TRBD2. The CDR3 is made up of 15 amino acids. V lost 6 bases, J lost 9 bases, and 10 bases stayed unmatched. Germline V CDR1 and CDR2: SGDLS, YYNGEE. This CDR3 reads CASTSSGGAAGEQFF. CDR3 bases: TGTGCCAGCACTTCTAGCGGGGGGGCCGCAGGTGAGCAGTTCTTC.

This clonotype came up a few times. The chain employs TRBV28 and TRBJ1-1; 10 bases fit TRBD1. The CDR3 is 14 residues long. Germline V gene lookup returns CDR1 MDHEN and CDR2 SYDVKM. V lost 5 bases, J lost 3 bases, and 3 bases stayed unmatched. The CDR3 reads CASSHGTGDTEAFF. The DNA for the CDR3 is TGTGCCAGCAGTCACGGGACAGGGGACACTGAAGCTTTCTTT. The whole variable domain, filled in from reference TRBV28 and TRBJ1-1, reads DVKVTQSSRYLVKRTGEKVFLECVQDMDHENMFWYRQDPGLGLRLIYFSYDVKMKEKGDIPEGYSVSREKKERFSLILESASTNQTSMYLCASSHGTGDTEAFFGQGTRLTVV.

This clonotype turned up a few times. The CDR3 spells CASSLWGTNQPQHF. CDR3 in DNA: TGTGCCAGCAGCTTGTGGGGAACCAATCAGCCCCAGCATTTT. The chain combines TRBV5-6 with TRBJ1-5; D not certain. Per the germline V gene, CDR1 is SGHDT and CDR2 is YYEEEE. The V and J ends lost 1 base and 3 bases respectively, with 8 bases between them. The CDR3 spans 14 residues.

CDR3: CASSLYGEGYEQYF. In DNA form, the CDR3 reads TGTGCCAGCAGTTTATACGGGGAAGGCTACGAGCAGTACTTC. This chain links TRBV28 with TRBJ2-7, with a possible D match to TRBD2 (5 bases). The length of the CDR3 is 14 residues. V was trimmed by 1 base and J by 3 bases, leaving 10 bases between them. Germline V CDR1 and CDR2: MDHEN, SYDVKM.

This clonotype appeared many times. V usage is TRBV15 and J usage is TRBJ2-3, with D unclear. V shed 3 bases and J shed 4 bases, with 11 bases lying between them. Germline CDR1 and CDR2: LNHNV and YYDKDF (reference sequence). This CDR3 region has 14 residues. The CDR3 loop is CATSSGSIPDTQYF. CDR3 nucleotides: TGTGCCACCAGCAGCGGCTCCATCCCAGATACGCAGTATTTT.

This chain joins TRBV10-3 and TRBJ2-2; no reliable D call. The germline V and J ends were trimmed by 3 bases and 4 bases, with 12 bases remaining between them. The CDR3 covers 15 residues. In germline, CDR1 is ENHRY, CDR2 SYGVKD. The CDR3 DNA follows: TGTGCCATCAGTGACGCTCGTCCCACCACCGGGGAGCTGTTTTTT. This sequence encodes CAISDARPTTGELFF.